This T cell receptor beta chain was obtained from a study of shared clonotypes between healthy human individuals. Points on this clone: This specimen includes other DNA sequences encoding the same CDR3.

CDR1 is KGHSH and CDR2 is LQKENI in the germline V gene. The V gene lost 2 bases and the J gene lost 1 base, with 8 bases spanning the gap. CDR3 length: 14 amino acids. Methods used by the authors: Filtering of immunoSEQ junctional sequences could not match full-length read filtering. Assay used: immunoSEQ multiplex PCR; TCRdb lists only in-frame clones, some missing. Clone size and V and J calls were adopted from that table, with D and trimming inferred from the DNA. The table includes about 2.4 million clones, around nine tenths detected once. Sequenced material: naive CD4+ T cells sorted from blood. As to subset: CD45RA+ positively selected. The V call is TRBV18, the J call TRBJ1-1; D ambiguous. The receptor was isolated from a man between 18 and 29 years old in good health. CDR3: CASSPSLGNTEAFF. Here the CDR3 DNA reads TGTGCCAGCTCACCATCTCTAGGGAACACTGAAGCTTTCTTT.